These 32 T cell receptor beta chains came from one sample sequenced in a study of blood T cell repertoires in COVID-19. Profiling relied on immunoSEQ multiplex PCR, and the TCRdb table lists in-frame clones only, not all of them. The sample lists 150,000 to 200,000 clones; over 80% were seen once. What was sequenced was PBMCs or T cells enriched from blood (not recorded which). Receptor source: a woman aged 60-70 years who had recovered from COVID-19.

This rearrangement joins TRBV6-2 or TRBV6-3 to TRBJ2-7, with D tentatively TRBD1 (7 bases). Trimming pared 6 bases from V and 1 base from J, leaving 19 bases between. There are 16 residues in the CDR3. Germline assignment: CDR1 MNHEY and CDR2 SVGEGT. Here the CDR3 reads CASSHRRGLSSYEQYF. In DNA, the CDR3 is TGTGCCAGCAGCCACCGGAGGGGGCTAAGTTCCTACGAGCAGTACTTC.

J is TRBJ1-2 and V is TRBV6-5; 8 bases fit TRBD1. CDR1 MNHEY and CDR2 SVGAGI come from the germline V gene. The CDR3 sequence is 14 residues long. The V and J ends lost 6 bases and 8 bases, in that order; junction bases with no gene match: 11. CDR3 loop: CASSVDRAYGGYTF. The CDR3 DNA reads TGTGCCAGCAGCGTGGACAGGGCCTATGGCGGCTACACCTTC.

The gene calls are TRBV28 and TRBJ2-3; 10 positions agree with TRBD2. After removal of 8 bases from V and 0 bases from J, the junction contained 2 bases not matched to a gene. The CDR3 extends over 14 amino acids. Germline CDR1 reads MDHEN; CDR2 reads SYDVKM. The CDR3 region is CASLGLASTDTQYF. CDR3 sequence (DNA): TGTGCCAGCCTGGGACTAGCGAGCACAGATACGCAGTATTTT.

V gene TRBV30 combines with J gene TRBJ2-1; no definite D call. Germline values: CDR1 GTSNPN, CDR2 SVGIG (reference sequence). CDR3 size: 12 residues. V was trimmed by 0 bases and J by 14 bases, leaving 14 bases between them. The CDR3 loop reads CAWSVRSTTKFF. The CDR3 bases are TGTGCCTGGAGTGTACGTAGCACTACAAAGTTCTTC. Based on the CDR3 plus reference TRBV30 and TRBJ2-1, the full variable domain is SQTIHQWPATLVQPVGSPLSLECTVEGTSNPNLYWYRQAAGRGLQLLFYSVGIGQISSEVPQNLSASRPQDRQFILSSKKLLLSDSGFYLCAWSVRSTTKFFGPGTRLTVL.

The chain links TRBV3-1 (or the pseudogene TRBV3-2) to TRBJ1-1; 8 bases line up with TRBD1. This CDR3 has 13 residues. The germline V gene encodes CDR1 LGHDT and CDR2 YNNKEL (reference sequence). V lost 3 bases and J lost 8; bases outside the gene matches: 5. The CDR3 DNA reads as TGTGCCAGCAGCCACAACGACAGGGGCGAAGCTTTCTTT. This codes for CASSHNDRGEAFF.

The chain carries TRBV10-3 and TRBJ2-1, with a weak D call TRBD1 (6 bases). CDR3 size: 12 residues. Germline V gene sequence: CDR1 ENHRY, CDR2 SYGVKD. Trimming cost V 10 bases and J 5 bases, with 12 bases left between them. DNA of the CDR3: TGTGCCAGCCGGGACACCCACAATGAGCAGTTCTTC. Residues: CASRDTHNEQFF.

The CDR3 DNA is TGTGCCAGTAGTACCGGGACTAGCGGGGGGTACAATGAGCAGTTCTTC. This translates into CASSTGTSGGYNEQFF. This chain joins TRBV19 and TRBJ2-1, with TRBD2 identical over 15 bases. The CDR3 extends over 16 amino acids. Germline-derived CDR1 and CDR2 are LNHDA and SQIVND (reference sequence). Trimming removed 4 bases from V and 4 bases from J; junction bases left unmatched: 2. Together with reference TRBV19 and TRBJ2-1, the CDR3 gives the full variable domain: DGGITQSPKYLFRKEGQNVTLSCEQNLNHDAMYWYRQDPGQGLRLIYYSQIVNDFQKGDIAEGYSVSREKKESFPLTVTSAQKNPTAFYLCASSTGTSGGYNEQFFGPGTRLTVL.

The chain is built from TRBV5-1 and TRBJ1-3; D is possibly TRBD1 (5 bases). Germline V gene sequence: CDR1 SGHRS, CDR2 YFSETQ. V lost 4 bases and J lost 1, with 9 bases in between. This CDR3 has 14 amino acids. CDR3 loop: CASSMQGSGNTIYF. The CDR3 nucleotides are TGCGCCAGCAGCATGCAGGGTTCTGGAAACACCATATATTTT. Combining the CDR3 with reference TRBV5-1 and TRBJ1-3 gives the whole variable domain KAGVTQTPRYLIKTRGQQVTLSCSPISGHRSVSWYQQTPGQGLQFLFEYFSETQRNKGNFPGRFSGRQFSNSRSEMNVSTLELGDSALYLCASSMQGSGNTIYFGEGSWLTVV.

V usage is TRBV6-1 and J usage is TRBJ1-2; 7 bases are a match to TRBD1. CDR3 size: 16 residues. Trimming cost V 2 bases and J 5 bases; bases outside gene matches: 11. CDR1 and CDR2 (germline): MNHNS, SASEGT. CDR3: CASSERGGGGGYGYTF. CDR3 coding DNA: TGTGCCAGCAGTGAAAGAGGAGGGGGCGGAGGTTATGGCTACACCTTC.

The rearrangement joins TRBV28 to TRBJ1-1; D is possibly TRBD1 (6 bases). The V gene lost 1 base and the J gene lost 5 bases, with 17 bases spanning the gap. This CDR3 contains 16 residues. CDR1 and CDR2 (germline): MDHEN, SYDVKM. CDR3 region: CASSLSPGAGRTEAFF. In DNA form, the CDR3 reads TGTGCCAGCAGTTTATCTCCAGGGGCGGGTAGAACTGAAGCTTTCTTT.

The chain links TRBV29-1 to TRBJ1-4; 7 bases line up with TRBD1. Looked up from germline, CDR1 is SQVTM and CDR2 is ANQGSEA. The CDR3 covers 18 residues. The V segment lost 8 bases and the J segment 9 bases; nucleotides outside the gene matches: 27. Here the CDR3 reads CSPDGLTGERRLRQKLFF. CDR3 bases: TGCAGCCCCGATGGCCTTACAGGGGAGCGGAGGCTAAGGCAAAAACTGTTTTTT.

V usage is TRBV2 and J usage is TRBJ1-4; the D is unclear. Germline V gene sequence: CDR1 SNHLY, CDR2 FYNNEI. V was cut by 5 bases and J by 5 bases, with 9 bases left in between. The CDR3 has 13 residues. The CDR3 region has the DNA TGTGCCAGCAGTCTACGGGGAAATGAAAAACTGTTTTTT. Translating gives CASSLRGNEKLFF. Full variable domain (missing parts from reference TRBV2 and TRBJ1-4): EPEVTQTPSHQVTQMGQEVILRCVPISNHLYFYWYRQILGQKVEFLVSFYNNEISEKSEIFDDQFSVERPDGSNFTLKIRSTKLEDSAMYFCASSLRGNEKLFFGSGTQLSVL.

This clone was detected a few times. The chain has TRBV10-3 and TRBJ2-1, with TRBD1 identical over 9 bases. There are 16 residues in the CDR3. Trimming took 6 bases from V and 6 from J; bases not matched to a gene: 12. Germline V CDR1 and CDR2: ENHRY, SYGVKD. CDR3 in DNA: TGTGCCATCAGCTTAATGGGGACAGGGATAGGCAATGAGCAGTTCTTC. It specifies CAISLMGTGIGNEQFF.

In this sample, this clone turned up a few times. The V and J genes are TRBV11-2 and TRBJ2-1; 9 bases align to TRBD2. CDR3 length: 15 residues. Unmatched junction bases numbered 9, after V lost 5 bases and J lost 7 bases. Germline V gene data show CDR1 as SGHAT and CDR2 as FQNNGV. DNA of the CDR3: TGTGCCAGCAGCCTTCTAGCGGGGCGGGGAAATGAGCAGTTCTTC. Translation: CASSLLAGRGNEQFF. Drawing the rest from reference TRBV11-2 and TRBJ2-1, the complete variable domain is EAGVAQSPRYKIIEKRQSVAFWCNPISGHATLYWYQQILGQGPKLLIQFQNNGVVDDSQLPKDRFSAERLKGVDSTLKIQPAKLEDSAVYLCASSLLAGRGNEQFFGPGTRLTVL.

The rearrangement uses TRBV4-2 and TRBJ2-3; 11 bases fit TRBD2. CDR1 is LGHNA, CDR2 YNFKEQ, per germline. Losses at the gene ends were 2 bases for V and 11 bases for J; bases not matched to a gene: 9. This CDR3 is 15 amino acids long. CDR3: CASSQTSGGPSEQYF. The CDR3 DNA reads as TGTGCCAGCAGCCAAACTAGCGGGGGTCCCTCGGAGCAGTATTTT.

The chain recombines TRBV19 with TRBJ1-5, with D tentatively TRBD1 (6 bases). The CDR3 covers 13 residues. Germline V gene data show CDR1 as LNHDA and CDR2 as SQIVND (reference sequence). Trimming took off 10 bases at V and 3 bases at J, with 13 bases between the two ends. CDR3 DNA sequence: TGTGCCACCAGAGACAGGCTCAATCAGCCCCAGCATTTT. It specifies CATRDRLNQPQHF.

The chain joins TRBV25-1 to TRBJ1-2; 9 bases are a match to TRBD1. The J segment lost 4 bases and the V segment lost 2 bases, leaving 8 bases of the junction unmatched. The CDR3 extends over 16 amino acids. The V gene's germline CDR1 is MGHDK and CDR2 SYGVNS. DNA of the CDR3: TGTGCCAGCAGTGAACCCAAGACAGGGGGAGTCTATGGCTACACCTTC. Translating gives CASSEPKTGGVYGYTF.

J is TRBJ2-5 and V is TRBV3-1 (or the pseudogene TRBV3-2); 7 bases are a match to TRBD2. The CDR3 contains 15 residues. In germline, CDR1 is LGHDT, CDR2 YNNKEL (reference sequence). J was trimmed by 4 bases and V by 4 bases; bases with no gene match: 9. Here the CDR3 reads CASSRLSGGRETQYF. The CDR3 DNA reads as TGTGCCAGCAGCCGATTGTCGGGAGGCAGAGAGACCCAGTACTTC.

The CDR3 nucleotides are TGTGCCAGCAGTGGGTCGGGGGGCTGGAAAGAGACCCAGTACTTC. It yields the protein CASSGSGGWKETQYF. The chain uses TRBV28 and TRBJ2-5; a possible D gene is TRBD2 (7 bases). The V end lost 5 bases, the J end lost 3 bases, and 16 bases lay between the germline ends. This CDR3 spans 15 amino acids. Germline V gives CDR1 MDHEN, CDR2 SYDVKM.

The chain recombines TRBV21-1 with TRBJ2-7; the table assigns TRBD1, which was not confirmed against the DNA. TRBV21-1 is assigned pseudogene status. The CDR3 sequence is 16 residues long. DNA of the CDR3: TGTGCCAGCAGCAAAGGGAGGACAGGGGCGTTGTACGAGCAGTACTTC. Protein: CASSKGRTGALYEQYF.

The chain links TRBV7-8 to TRBJ1-5; tentative D call: TRBD1 (5 bases). The CDR3 spans 12 residues. V was pared by 1 base and J by 7 bases, with 5 bases between. The germline CDR1 and CDR2 sequences are SGHVS and FQNEAQ. For the CDR3, the DNA is TGTGCCAGCAGCTTAGAGGGGCAGCCCCAGCATTTT. It yields the protein CASSLEGQPQHF.

This clone was recorded a few times. The rearrangement uses TRBV14 and TRBJ2-7; a possible D gene is TRBD2 (6 bases). The V gene lost 0 bases and the J gene lost 5 bases, with 11 bases spanning the gap. The CDR3 length is 14 residues. The V gene's germline CDR1 is SGHDN and CDR2 FVKESK. DNA for the CDR3: TGTGCCAGCAGCCAAGATTTGAGGGAGGACGAGCAGTACTTC. Translation: CASSQDLREDEQYF. The full variable domain, with the rest looked up from reference TRBV14 and TRBJ2-7, is EAGVTQFPSHSVIEKGQTVTLRCDPISGHDNLYWYRRVMGKEIKFLLHFVKESKQDESGMPNNRFLAERTGGTYSTLKVQPAELEDSGVYFCASSQDLREDEQYFGPGTRLTVT.

This chain joins TRBV5-4 and TRBJ2-5; D is possibly TRBD1 (5 bases). V lost 0 bases and J 1 base, leaving 10 bases between the germline ends. The CDR3 runs to 15 residues. Germline V gives CDR1 SGHNT, CDR2 YYREEE (reference sequence). CDR3 in amino acids: CASSLGSRAQETQYF. CDR3 bases: TGTGCCAGCAGCTTGGGGAGCAGGGCCCAAGAGACCCAGTACTTC.

The chain links TRBV27 to TRBJ2-3; TRBD1 agrees at 9 bases. Looked up from germline, CDR1 is MNHEY and CDR2 is SMNVEV (reference sequence). This CDR3 region has 14 residues. V lost 7 bases and J lost 4; bases outside the gene matches: 6. The CDR3 DNA follows: TGTGCCAGCACCCCGGACAGGGGTTCAGATACGCAGTATTTT. Protein sequence: CASTPDRGSDTQYF.

There are a few counts of this clone. This chain joins TRBV27 and TRBJ1-6, with D possibly matching TRBD1 (6 bases). The CDR3 is made up of 15 amino acids. Germline lookup yields CDR1 MNHEY and CDR2 SMNVEV (reference sequence). Trimming took off 2 bases at V and 11 bases at J, with 16 bases between the two ends. The CDR3 loop is CASSLTPQGLAPLHF. The DNA of the CDR3 is TGTGCCAGCAGTTTAACCCCACAGGGCTTGGCACCCCTCCACTTT.

The chain uses TRBV10-2 and TRBJ2-1; possible D gene TRBD1, 6 bases. Germline V gives CDR1 WSHSY, CDR2 SAAADI. Trimming stripped 4 bases from V and 5 bases from J, with 18 bases between. There are 16 residues in the CDR3. CDR3 bases: TGCGCCAGCAGTGGGAACAGGGCCCTACTAAACAATGAGCAGTTCTTC. Residues: CASSGNRALLNNEQFF.

V gene TRBV9 combines with J gene TRBJ2-7, with a tentative D call TRBD2 (6 bases). The germline V and J ends were trimmed by 0 bases and 8 bases, with 9 bases remaining between them. Germline V gene data show CDR1 as SGDLS and CDR2 as YYNGEE. This CDR3 is built from 12 residues. The CDR3 loop is CASSVGAGKQYF. For the CDR3, the DNA is TGTGCCAGCAGCGTAGGGGCGGGAAAGCAGTACTTC.

The J gene is TRBJ1-1, the V gene TRBV18; D unresolved. Germline V gene data show CDR1 as KGHSH and CDR2 as LQKENI. The CDR3 consists of 13 residues. The V end lost 8 bases, the J end lost 0 bases, and 10 bases lay between the germline ends. In nucleotides, the CDR3 is TGTGCCAGCCTACAGATAATGAACACTGAAGCTTTCTTT. It translates to CASLQIMNTEAFF.

As DNA, the CDR3 is TGTGCCAGCAGTCCCGTGGTAGCGGGAGTCAATGAGCAGTTCTTC. This sequence encodes CASSPVVAGVNEQFF. This chain uses TRBV3-1 (or the pseudogene TRBV3-2) with TRBJ2-1; 9 nucleotides align to TRBD2. The CDR3 loop spans 15 amino acids. Germline V gene sequence: CDR1 LGHDT, CDR2 YNNKEL (reference sequence). The junction had 9 bases not matched to a gene; V was cut back by 6 bases and J by 6 bases.

The chain has TRBV27 and TRBJ1-1, with D hard to call. The germline gives CDR1 MNHEY, CDR2 SMNVEV (reference sequence). The V gene lost 7 bases and the J gene lost 11 bases, with 17 bases spanning the gap. The CDR3 sequence is 12 residues long. The CDR3 sequence is CASKDNQWRAFF. Here the CDR3 DNA reads TGTGCCAGCAAAGACAACCAGTGGAGGGCTTTCTTT.

This clone has a single count. The chain has TRBV11-2 and TRBJ1-1, with 8 bases identical to TRBD1. V shed 1 base, J shed 11 bases, and the junction held 6 bases outside the gene matches. CDR1 is SGHAT and CDR2 is FQNNGV in the germline V gene. This CDR3 comprises 13 residues. CDR3 DNA: TGTGCCAGCAGCTTAGGGACAGGGTTGGGGGCTTTCTTT. This encodes CASSLGTGLGAFF.

The CDR3 loop is CAWSGDRNQPQHF. CDR3 in DNA: TGTGCCTGGAGTGGGGACAGGAATCAGCCCCAGCATTTT. The chain combines TRBV30 with TRBJ1-5; 8 positions agree with TRBD1. Germline V CDR1 and CDR2: GTSNPN, SVGIG (reference sequence). Trimming cost V 1 base and J 4 bases; bases outside gene matches: 0. This CDR3 is built from 13 residues.